The following is a T cell receptor (beta chain) sequence with its context. Its antigen has not been determined. No much larger clone exists at a distance of one base, and base qualities are not known. The data belong to a study of blood T cell repertoires in COVID-19 (dated by TCRdb to about 2020). Turning to the overall study: The collaborator samples originated in the United States, Italy and Spain and spanned the acute and convalescent phases of COVID-19. The material from the prospective study consisted of cDNA or gDNA derived from T cells, B-cell-depleted T cells, or PBMCs. The dataset comprised deeply sampled blood TCRbeta repertoires from subjects exposed to, actively infected with, or recovered from COVID-19. A freely available public database, intended as a resource for researchers studying the immune response to SARS-CoV-2, is where the repertoires were released. The samples were drawn from two sources: the first 160 participants of the ongoing ImmuneRACE study, and 1,000 to 1,500 subjects contributed by 6 global collaborators. The sample metadata nearly always contained a de-identified subject ID, COVID-19 status, age in years and sex. Where available, HLA class I and class II types were obtained from metadata supplied by the sample provider rather than from assay-based typing. Findings and caveats that apply to the study as a whole: Clinical and demographic metadata were provided uncurated, with the amount varying by source and participant.

CDR1 and CDR2 were assigned from the germline V gene as MGHRA and YSYEKL. V is reduced by 0 bases and J by 9 bases, leaving a spacing of 30 bases between them. The CDR3, from cysteine to phenylalanine, totals 20 residues. Of all the DNA, just the CDR3 is kept, 60 bases in frame from base 1. The immunoSEQ Assay, a bias-controlled multiplex PCR, was used to amplify TCRbeta CDR3 regions from genomic DNA. The study's own analysis went as follows. Nucleated cell counts per sample were estimated from amplification of reference gene primers within the assay. To quantify the absolute abundance of each unique TCRbeta CDR3 rearrangement, sequence reads were collapsed and filtered. For each sample, productive Simpson clonality was calculated as the square root of Simpson's diversity index over productive rearrangements. The table was pulled from immuneACCESS by TCRdb, which kept in-frame rearrangements only. Such tables lose some clones; where checked, under half of the loss comes from unresolved V genes, and the rest has no known cause. For V, J and clone size, that table is used; D and trimming come from the DNA. For this sample there are 300,000 to 400,000 clones; approximately 86% appear just once. The top ten clones comprise around 4.5% of the sample.

In the prospective study, participants were about 18 to 100 years old, resided in approximately 25 geographic areas of the United States, and were enrolled through a virtual design. In the prospective study, participants were assigned to cohorts based on the clinical history participants reported in a screening survey and a study questionnaire. In the prospective study, mobile phlebotomists collected whole blood, serum and a nasopharyngeal or oropharyngeal swab from each participant. Prospective study participants could optionally give additional blood draws and questionnaires over an approximately two-month period. Prospective study blood samples were shipped either frozen or at room temperature before DNA extraction.

The chain was built from TRBV4-1 and TRBJ2-4; tentative D gene TRBD2, with 7 bases matching. This sequence was found in a woman in her forties with acute COVID-19. Material for sequencing was PBMCs or T cells enriched from blood (not recorded which). The nucleotide sequence is TGCGCCAGCAGCCAAGATCTACAAGGACTAGGGGTCCAAAAGGGGGGCATTCAGTACTTC. Translated, it gives CASSQDLQGLGVQKGGIQYF.